This T cell receptor beta chain was found in a study of blood T cell repertoires in COVID-19. Overall study context: Samples representing acute and convalescent COVID-19 were sourced from the United States, Italy and Spain. Sample material is recorded as cDNA or gDNA derived from T cells, B-cell-depleted T cells, or PBMCs.

Per the original data handling: Amplification of reference gene primers provided the estimated nucleated cell counts. Produced via immunoSEQ multiplex PCR; TCRdb's table is partial and in-frame only. D and trimming were read from the DNA, whereas the V and J calls and clone size are those reported in that table. The data contain over 100,000 clones, 85% to 90% of them singletons. The CDR3 has 16 residues. The V gene lost 5 bases and the J gene lost 0 bases, with 15 bases spanning the gap. Germline lookup yields CDR1 SGHKS and CDR2 YYEKEE (reference sequence). Sample: peripheral blood. The gene calls are TRBV5-5 and TRBJ1-5, with D tentatively TRBD1 (5 bases). The TCR sequence derives from a human donor in a cohort sampled during active COVID-19. The CDR3 sequence: CASSVIGGNSNQPQHF. The DNA for the CDR3 is TGTGCCAGCAGTGTGATTGGGGGGAATAGCAATCAGCCCCAGCATTTT. The entire variable domain, with the rest obtained from reference TRBV5-5 and TRBJ1-5, is as follows: DAGVTQSPTHLIKTRGQQVTLRCSPISGHKSVSWYQQVLGQGPQFIFQYYEKEERGRGNFPDRFSARQFPNYSSELNVNALLLGDSALYLCASSVIGGNSNQPQHFGDGTRLSIL.